This section outlines one T cell receptor (beta chain) sequence together with its context. Its antigen is unidentified. This sample was taken from a study of OX40 agonist ivuxolimab in advanced cancers. Broader study findings: Expanded peripheral T-cell antigen specificity went undetermined.

TCRdb's table, derived via immunoSEQ multiplex PCR, lists solely in-frame clones and lacks some. The data contain roughly 41,000 clones, about 89% of them singletons. The V end was cut by 5 bases, the J end by 6 bases, with 17 bases between. This CDR3 comprises 15 residues. The germline V gene has CDR1 SEHNR and CDR2 FQNEAQ (reference sequence). This TCR came from an adult with an advanced solid tumor such as melanoma, head and neck, liver or kidney cancer. The chain combines TRBV7-9 with TRBJ2-1; D not resolved. Specimen: CD4+ or CD8+ T cells sorted from blood, collected in a trial of the OX40 agonist ivuxolimab. This CDR3 reads CASSATHGPFNEQFF. As DNA, the CDR3 is TGTGCCAGCAGCGCAACCCACGGGCCTTTCAATGAGCAGTTCTTC.